Reported below is one T cell receptor (beta chain). Naive CD8 cells were CD45RO-negative, positively selected for CCR7, excluding terminally differentiated effector memory CD45RA+ cells. Each of the donors was a healthy adult who was HIV-negative and had not had a recent acute infection or vaccination. This specimen belongs to a study of shared clonotypes between healthy human individuals. The V gene lost 4 bases and the J gene lost 4 bases, with 12 bases spanning the gap. The CDR3 covers 13 residues. Germline-derived CDR1 and CDR2 are SGDLS and YYNGEE. An approximately 200 ng quantity of DNA, roughly 29,000 T cell genomes, went into the sorted-subset replicate PCRs. Profiling relied on immunoSEQ multiplex PCR, and the TCRdb table lists in-frame clones only, not all of them. This sample carries 650,000 to 800,000 clones, approximately 90% of them seen once, and the ten largest clones take roughly 22%.

V and J are TRBV9 and TRBJ2-7; maybe TRBD1 (6 bases). What was sequenced was naive CD8+ T cells sorted from blood. The receptor's source is a man aged 25-45 years in good health. CDR3 sequence: CASSTGHSYEQYF. CDR3 coding DNA: TGTGCCAGCAGCACGGGACACAGTTACGAGCAGTACTTC.